The 8 T cell receptor beta chains below come from one sample, sequenced in a study of spatial heterogeneity in lung cancer. Time point specified: sample taken at primary tumor resection. Notes on the study in general: Intratumoral expanded alpha and beta TCR counts were found to track tumor mutation counts.

TCRdb re-analysed the 5' RACE reads in MiXCR, keeping a single row per CDR3 protein. The sample has about 22,000 distinct CDR3 sequences; over 2.5% are singletons. These TCRs' antigens remain unknown. Material: lung tumor tissue, obtained at surgery. The receptors stem from a male donor with early-stage non-small cell lung cancer.

This clonotype was observed at least ten times. The chain recombines TRBV29-1 with TRBJ1-2; D not resolved. Between the trimmed V and J ends, which lost 7 bases and 4 bases, there was a span of 10 bases. Looked up from germline, CDR1 is SQVTM and CDR2 is ANQGSEA. CDR3 size: 11 residues. CDR3 in amino acids: CSAIGVYGYTF. The CDR3 coding sequence is TGCAGCGCCATAGGAGTCTATGGCTACACCTTC.

Ten or more counts support this clonotype. This chain joins TRBV20-1 and TRBJ2-2; 9 bases align to TRBD1. The V segment lost 3 bases and the J segment 5 bases; nucleotides outside the gene matches: 7. CDR3 size: 15 residues. Germline assignment: CDR1 DFQATT and CDR2 SNEGSKA (reference sequence). CDR3 residues: CSARTLQGATGELFF. As DNA, the CDR3 is TGCAGTGCTAGGACCCTACAGGGGGCAACCGGGGAGCTGTTTTTT.

This clonotype was found many times. The chain couples TRBV10-2 to TRBJ2-5; 7 nucleotides agree with TRBD2. CDR3 length: 15 residues. The V and J ends lost 8 bases and 5 bases, in that order; junction bases with no gene match: 14. The germline V gene has CDR1 WSHSY and CDR2 SAAADI. This CDR3 is CASRGRVFVGETQYF. CDR3 coding DNA: TGCGCCAGCCGAGGGAGGGTCTTTGTTGGTGAGACCCAGTACTTC.

The table lists this clonotype with many counts. This chain uses TRBV7-9 with TRBJ1-2, with TRBD1 as a possible D gene (5 bases). Germline V gene sequence: CDR1 SEHNR, CDR2 FQNEAQ (reference sequence). The V end lost 2 bases, the J end lost 2 bases, and 12 bases lay between the germline ends. The CDR3 is made up of 15 amino acids. The CDR3 loop is CASSLNQGLNYGYTF. The DNA of the CDR3 is TGTGCCAGCAGCTTAAATCAGGGACTCAACTATGGCTACACCTTC.

This clonotype is labeled medium-sized. The chain combines TRBV6-5 with TRBJ2-1; TRBD2 agrees at 9 bases. The CDR3 totals 16 residues. V gave up 0 bases and J gave up 8 bases; unmatched junction bases: 8. The germline V gene has CDR1 MNHEY and CDR2 SVGAGI. The CDR3 DNA sequence: TGTGCCAGCAGTTACTCGAGGCGGGAGGGCCCCGATGAGCAGTTCTTC. Residues: CASSYSRREGPDEQFF.

This clonotype was observed at least ten times. The J gene is TRBJ2-7, the V gene TRBV6-6, with D perhaps assigned TRBD1 or TRBD2 (5 bases each). Germline V CDR1 and CDR2: MNHNY, SVGAGI (reference sequence). Trimming stripped 6 bases from V and 7 bases from J, with 16 bases between. This CDR3 has 13 amino acids. This CDR3 is CASRDGTGAEQYF. CDR3 coding DNA: TGTGCCAGCAGGGACGGGACGGGCGCTGAGCAGTACTTC.

This clonotype has at least ten counts. V and J are TRBV5-1 and TRBJ1-5; no clear D gene. Germline assignment: CDR1 SGHRS and CDR2 YFSETQ. Trimming removed 0 bases from V and 4 bases from J, with 11 bases in between. This CDR3 comprises 15 residues. The CDR3: CASSLEGQNNQPQHF. Here the CDR3 DNA reads TGCGCCAGCAGCTTGGAGGGTCAGAATAATCAGCCCCAGCATTTT.

Sample share makes this clonotype medium-sized. V is TRBV5-1 and J is TRBJ2-3, with 7 bases fitting TRBD1. J was trimmed by 5 bases and V by 0 bases; bases with no gene match: 9. The CDR3 consists of 16 residues. Germline lookup yields CDR1 SGHRS and CDR2 YFSETQ. The CDR3 DNA is TGCGCCAGCAGCTTGGACAGGGGCTACGCACAAGATACGCAGTATTTT. Its protein product is CASSLDRGYAQDTQYF.